A selection of T cell receptor beta chains follows, all from one sample in a study of identical twins. TCRdb used MiXCR to reprocess the 5' RACE reads, holding one entry per CDR3 protein. The sample gives fewer than 900,000 distinct CDR3 sequences, 15% to 20% of which show up once; around 13% is in the top ten. This same sample was also taken into another study, of T cells expressing NK-cell markers.

The sequenced material came from PBMCs. These receptors were taken from a woman under 30 in good health. Both conserved end residues are part of each CDR3. D genes are given only for firm matches. The listing skips clone size in some rows; elsewhere it reads once, few, many or a size class.

TRBV5-1	NA	TRBJ2-5	few	CASSPGYGGPAQETQYF	TGCGCCAGCAGCCCTGGATATGGGGGGCCGGCCCAAGAGACCCAGTACTTC
TRBV9	NA	TRBJ1-3	few	CASSVRTVGSGNTIYF	TGTGCCAGCAGCGTCCGGACAGTCGGCTCTGGAAACACCATATATTTT
TRBV9	TRBD2	TRBJ2-3	few	CASRERGAITDTQYF	TGTGCCAGCAGGGAGCGGGGGGCGATCACAGATACGCAGTATTTT
TRBV20-1	NA	TRBJ1-4	few	CSAYDRRGSEKLFF	TGCAGTGCTTATGACAGGCGAGGGAGCGAAAAACTGTTTTTT
TRBV6-2/TRBV6-3	NA	TRBJ2-3	few	CASSDTSWTDTQYF	TGTGCCAGCAGTGACACTAGTTGGACAGATACGCAGTATTTT
TRBV29-1	NA	TRBJ2-2	few	CSAGTFNTGELFF	TGCAGCGCGGGGACTTTTAACACCGGGGAGCTGTTTTTT
TRBV10-3	NA	TRBJ2-7	few	CAISESQRFLLYF	TGTGCCATCAGTGAGTCGCAGAGGTTCCTTCTGTACTTC
TRBV11-2	NA	TRBJ2-3	many	CASSLAALHTDTQYF	TGTGCCAGCAGCTTAGCTGCCCTCCACACAGATACGCAGTATTTT
TRBV27	TRBD1	TRBJ2-7	NA	CASRDRVWLGQYF	TGTGCCAGCAGGGACAGGGTGTGGTTAGGGCAGTACTTC
TRBV5-1	TRBD1	TRBJ2-1	NA	CASSLHPGQGRSYNEQFF	TGCGCCAGCAGCTTACACCCGGGACAGGGGCGCTCCTACAATGAGCAGTTCTTC
TRBV12-3/TRBV12-4	NA	TRBJ1-2	NA	CASSPPQVAGYTF	TGTGCCAGCAGCCCCCCCCAGGTAGCTGGCTACACCTTC
TRBV9	TRBD1	TRBJ1-6	NA	CASSVLGQANSPLHF	TGTGCCAGCAGCGTACTCGGACAGGCTAATTCACCCCTCCACTTT
TRBV18	NA	TRBJ2-3	NA	CASSPFGGMADTQYF	TGTGCCAGCTCACCTTTCGGGGGCATGGCAGATACGCAGTATTTT
TRBV7-9	NA	TRBJ1-1	NA	CASNAGVPNEAFF	TGTGCCAGCAACGCAGGGGTTCCTAATGAAGCTTTCTTT
TRBV20-1	TRBD2	TRBJ2-7	NA	CSGKAGPFYEQYF	TGCAGTGGCAAAGCGGGACCCTTTTACGAGCAGTACTTC
TRBV6-2/TRBV6-3	TRBD1	TRBJ2-3	NA	CASRSPGQGKADTQYF	TGTGCCAGCAGATCGCCTGGACAGGGCAAAGCAGATACGCAGTATTTT
TRBV30	NA	TRBJ2-1	NA	CAWSPSNEQFF	TGTGCCTGGAGTCCGTCCAATGAGCAGTTCTTC
TRBV11-2	NA	TRBJ2-7	NA	CASSLDRGPGEQYF	TGTGCCAGCAGCCTCGACCGGGGCCCTGGCGAGCAGTACTTC
TRBV5-6	TRBD2	TRBJ2-1	few	CASSLAVTSAYNEQFF	TGTGCCAGCAGCTTGGCTGTGACTAGCGCCTACAATGAGCAGTTCTTC
TRBV20-1	NA	TRBJ2-7	NA	CSARAPWATYEQYF	TGCAGTGCTAGAGCCCCTTGGGCGACCTACGAGCAGTACTTC
TRBV20-1	TRBD2	TRBJ2-7	NA	CSAISGASYEQYF	TGCAGTGCAATTAGCGGGGCCTCCTACGAGCAGTACTTC
TRBV12-3/TRBV12-4	NA	TRBJ2-3	NA	CASSAGSAADTQYF	TGTGCCAGCAGCGCCGGATCCGCGGCAGATACGCAGTATTTT
TRBV20-1	NA	TRBJ2-7	many	CSASGAGGSPYEQYF	TGCAGTGCTAGTGGGGCTGGGGGATCCCCCTACGAGCAGTACTTC
TRBV5-1	NA	TRBJ2-2	NA	CASSQPTPPVGELFF	TGCGCCAGCAGCCAGCCGACACCTCCAGTCGGGGAGCTGTTTTTT